This T cell receptor beta chain appears in the sequencing data of a study of blood T cells in healthy people across ages. Study observations and caveats: PBMCs went unsorted, and a conclusive naive versus antigen-experienced comparison was therefore prevented.

The use of a sample-barcoded 5' primer and a J-beta primer mix characterized a second PCR of roughly 7 to 11 cycles. TCRdb ran MiXCR on the 5' RACE reads and lists one entry per CDR3 protein. The table lists 1.5 million to 2 million distinct CDR3 sequences, 49% of them singletons, with around 2.1% in the top ten. The sample holds a few counts of this clonotype. Its antigen is still unknown. This CDR3 is 14 amino acids long. V lost 6 bases to trimming and J lost 1 base, with 11 bases between them. CDR1 is LNHNV and CDR2 is YYDKDF in the germline V gene (reference sequence). The source of this sequence is a woman between 35 and 50 years old in good health. The chain carries TRBV15 and TRBJ2-3; D ambiguous. Material: blood. CDR3 region: CATSQGRGTDTQYF. The CDR3 DNA reads TGTGCCACCAGTCAAGGCAGAGGCACAGATACGCAGTATTTT. Supplemented by reference TRBV15 and TRBJ2-3, the full variable domain reads DAMVIQNPRYQVTQFGKPVTLSCSQTLNHNVMYWYQQKSSQAPKLLFHYYDKDFNNEADTPDNFQSRRPNTSFCFLDIRSPGLGDTAMYLCATSQGRGTDTQYFGPGTRLTVL.